The 11 T cell receptor beta chains presented below share a single source sample, sequenced in a study of blood T cells in healthy people across ages. Primers used in a second PCR of about 7 to 12 cycles were a sample-barcoded 5' primer and a J-beta primer mix. TCRdb redid the calling of the 5' RACE reads with MiXCR, one entry per CDR3 protein. Of hundreds of thousands of distinct CDR3 sequences in the sample, approximately 52% were seen once. The sequenced sample consisted of blood. These receptors all stem from a woman of 80 years or more in good health.

V usage is TRBV29-1 and J usage is TRBJ2-3; D is unresolved. Trimming took 4 bases from V and 0 from J, leaving 8 bases between them. CDR3 length: 13 residues. The germline V gene has CDR1 SQVTM and CDR2 ANQGSEA. The CDR3 here is CSVGTSSTDTQYF. The CDR3 coding sequence is TGCAGCGTTGGAACTTCTAGCACAGATACGCAGTATTTT.

This chain connects TRBV27 to TRBJ1-1, with D possibly being TRBD1 (5 bases). Trimming took off 5 bases at V and 0 bases at J, with 13 bases between the two ends. Germline-derived CDR1 and CDR2 are MNHEY and SMNVEV (reference sequence). The CDR3 covers 15 residues. CDR3 in amino acids: CASSGARGLNTEAFF. In DNA form, the CDR3 reads TGTGCCAGCAGTGGGGCCCGGGGGTTGAACACTGAAGCTTTCTTT.

To note about this clonotype: A read error may produce the germline difference seen at one junction end. The chain has TRBV30 and TRBJ2-5, with a possible D match to TRBD2 (5 bases). CDR3 length equals 11 residues. Looked up from germline, CDR1 is GTSNPN and CDR2 is SVGIG (reference sequence). The CDR3 loop reads CAGSRKETQYF. CDR3 nucleotide sequence: TGTGCCGGGAGTAGAAAAGAGACCCAGTACTTC.

This rearrangement joins TRBV20-1 to TRBJ2-2; TRBD2 aligns across 14 bases. There are 16 residues in the CDR3. Trimming removed 3 bases from V and 0 bases from J; junction bases left unmatched: 0. Germline-derived CDR1 and CDR2 are DFQATT and SNEGSKA (reference sequence). CDR3 protein: CSARTSGRANTGELFF. CDR3 coding DNA: TGCAGTGCTAGGACTAGCGGGAGGGCGAACACCGGGGAGCTGTTTTTT.

The sample holds many counts of this clonotype. The chain employs TRBV6-5 and TRBJ2-2; D possibly corresponds to TRBD1 (6 bases). This CDR3 region has 17 residues. The V gene's germline CDR1 is MNHEY and CDR2 SVGAGI. V was pared by 1 base and J by 0 bases, with 12 bases between. The CDR3 DNA follows: TGTGCCAGCAGTTACTTCCGAGGACAGTCGAACACCGGGGAGCTGTTTTTT. Amino acid sequence: CASSYFRGQSNTGELFF.

A note on this clonotype: A read error is possible here, since a much larger clone lies one base away. The gene calls are TRBV5-1 and TRBJ2-3, with D possibly called TRBD1 or TRBD2 (6 bases each). The germline gives CDR1 SGHRS, CDR2 YFSETQ. The CDR3 is 15 amino acids. The CDR3 coding sequence is TGCGCCTGCAGACGACTAGGGGGGTTCACAGATACGCAGTATTTT. Translated: CACRRLGGFTDTQYF.

The V call is TRBV20-1, the J call TRBJ2-1; D unresolved. Deletions cut 3 bases from V and 1 base from J, with 13 bases between. Germline V lookup: CDR1 DFQATT, CDR2 SNEGSKA (reference sequence). This CDR3 has 15 amino acids. CDR3 region: CSARPLPDSYNEQFF. CDR3 sequence (DNA): TGCAGTGCTAGGCCCTTACCCGATTCCTACAATGAGCAGTTCTTC.

This chain joins TRBV5-1 and TRBJ1-4; the D is unclear. The CDR3 runs 14 residues. Trimming removed 6 bases from V and 0 bases from J, with 9 bases in between. Germline V gene lookup returns CDR1 SGHRS and CDR2 YFSETQ. The CDR3 DNA reads as TGCGCCAGCACTGCATGGGCAACTAATGAAAAACTGTTTTTT. Amino acids: CASTAWATNEKLFF. Full variable domain (missing parts from reference TRBV5-1 and TRBJ1-4): KAGVTQTPRYLIKTRGQQVTLSCSPISGHRSVSWYQQTPGQGLQFLFEYFSETQRNKGNFPGRFSGRQFSNSRSEMNVSTLELGDSALYLCASTAWATNEKLFFGSGTQLSVL.

V is TRBV5-1 and J is TRBJ1-2, with 10 bases matching TRBD1. Trimming at V came to 4 bases and at J to 8 bases, leaving 11 bases not matched to a gene. This CDR3 comprises 15 residues. Germline assignment: CDR1 SGHRS and CDR2 YFSETQ. CDR3 loop: CASSKPSGTGAGYTF. As DNA, the CDR3 is TGCGCCAGCAGCAAACCTTCCGGGACAGGGGCCGGCTACACCTTC.

This clonotype showed up just a few times. The chain is built from TRBV20-1 and TRBJ1-5; D perhaps matches TRBD1 (6 bases). The CDR3 is 16 amino acids. The V end was cut by 6 bases, the J end by 4 bases, with 22 bases between. Germline V CDR1 and CDR2: DFQATT, SNEGSKA (reference sequence). The CDR3 here is CSALHDRSPANQPQHF. The CDR3 region has the DNA TGCAGTGCCTTACACGACAGGAGCCCCGCTAATCAGCCCCAGCATTTT.

This clonotype was seen ten or more times. The rearrangement uses TRBV2 and TRBJ2-7; TRBD1 agrees at 9 bases. V trimming: 4 bases; J trimming: 2 bases; junction bases outside the gene matches: 6. The CDR3 totals 15 residues. Germline CDR1 SNHLY, CDR2 FYNNEI. CDR3: CASSAYRGRAYEQYF. CDR3 coding DNA: TGTGCCAGCAGTGCCTACAGGGGGCGCGCCTACGAGCAGTACTTC.